Sequencing of this TCR beta chain was carried out in a study of T cell responses to AZD1222 COVID-19 vaccine. About the research overall: Doses given second, at about 4 or about 12 weeks, were pooled.

The ends were cut back, 1 base at V and 1 base at J, with 14 bases in the middle. Germline V CDR1 and CDR2: SEHNR, FQNEAQ (reference sequence). The CDR3 extends over 17 amino acids. TCRdb's copy holds only in-frame clones and misses some; the assay was immunoSEQ multiplex PCR. The top ten clones hold about 3% of a sample with over 110,000 clones, 92% of them seen once. A remark on this clone: Its antigen is unidentified.

Whole-study findings and limits: Every sample of the repertoires postdated the peak T cell response. Baseline antibody screening turned up just 6 or 7 seropositive AZD1222 recipients. Spike-specific TCR breadth and depth both grew after two AZD1222 doses.

V gene TRBV7-9 combines with J gene TRBJ1-3; possible D gene TRBD1, 6 bases. This receptor was identified in an adult in good health. The sample here was peripheral blood, taken on day 0 of AZD1222 vaccination. The CDR3 sequence is CASSLGWTEESGNTIYF. CDR3 nucleotides: TGTGCCAGCAGCTTAGGCTGGACAGAAGAATCTGGAAACACCATATATTTT.